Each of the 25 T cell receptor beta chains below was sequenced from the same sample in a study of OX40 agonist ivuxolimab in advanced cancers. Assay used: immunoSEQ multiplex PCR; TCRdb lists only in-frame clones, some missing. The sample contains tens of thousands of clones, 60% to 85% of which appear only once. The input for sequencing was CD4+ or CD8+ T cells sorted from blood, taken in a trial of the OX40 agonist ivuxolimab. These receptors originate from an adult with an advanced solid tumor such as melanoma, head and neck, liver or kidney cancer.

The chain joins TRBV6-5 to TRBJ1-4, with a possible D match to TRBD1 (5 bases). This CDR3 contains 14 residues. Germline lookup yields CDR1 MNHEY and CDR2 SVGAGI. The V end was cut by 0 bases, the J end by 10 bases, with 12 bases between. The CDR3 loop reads CASSYSGTDGKLFF. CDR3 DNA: TGTGCCAGCAGTTACTCAGGGACGGATGGAAAACTGTTTTTT.

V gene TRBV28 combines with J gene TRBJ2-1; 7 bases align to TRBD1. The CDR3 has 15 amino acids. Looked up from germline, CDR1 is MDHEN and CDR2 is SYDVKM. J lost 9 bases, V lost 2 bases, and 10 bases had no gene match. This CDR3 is CASSLDRVPLGEQFF. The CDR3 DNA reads TGTGCCAGCAGTTTAGACAGGGTGCCCCTCGGTGAGCAGTTCTTC.

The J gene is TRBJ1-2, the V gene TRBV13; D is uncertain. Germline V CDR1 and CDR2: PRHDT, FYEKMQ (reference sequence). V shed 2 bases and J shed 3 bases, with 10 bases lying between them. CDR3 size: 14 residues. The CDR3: CASSLKLADYGYTF. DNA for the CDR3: TGTGCCAGCAGCTTAAAGTTGGCAGACTATGGCTACACCTTC.

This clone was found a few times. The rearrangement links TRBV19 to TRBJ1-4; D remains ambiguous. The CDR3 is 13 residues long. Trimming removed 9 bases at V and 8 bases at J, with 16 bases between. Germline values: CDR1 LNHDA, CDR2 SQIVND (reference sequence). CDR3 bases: TGTGCCAGCCTGGGGTTTAATGAGGAAAAACTGTTTTTT. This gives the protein CASLGFNEEKLFF.

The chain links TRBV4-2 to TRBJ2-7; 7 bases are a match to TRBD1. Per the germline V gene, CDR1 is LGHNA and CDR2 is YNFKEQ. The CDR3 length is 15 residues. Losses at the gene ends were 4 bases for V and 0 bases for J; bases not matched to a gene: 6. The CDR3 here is CASSPGGTDSYEQYF. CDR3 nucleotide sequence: TGTGCCAGCAGCCCCGGTGGGACAGACTCCTACGAGCAGTACTTC.

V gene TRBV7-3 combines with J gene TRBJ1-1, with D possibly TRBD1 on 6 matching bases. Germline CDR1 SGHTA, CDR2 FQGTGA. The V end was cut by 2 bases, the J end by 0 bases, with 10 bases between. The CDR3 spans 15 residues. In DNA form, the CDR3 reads TGTGCCAGCAGCTTATGGGGGGCGGTGAACACTGAAGCTTTCTTT. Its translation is CASSLWGAVNTEAFF.

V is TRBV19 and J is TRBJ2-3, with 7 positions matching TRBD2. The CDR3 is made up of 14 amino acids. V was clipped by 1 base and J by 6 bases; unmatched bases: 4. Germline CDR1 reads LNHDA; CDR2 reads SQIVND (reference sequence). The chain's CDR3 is CASSIGGRGDTQYF. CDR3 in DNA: TGTGCCAGTAGTATAGGAGGGAGGGGTGATACGCAGTATTTT.

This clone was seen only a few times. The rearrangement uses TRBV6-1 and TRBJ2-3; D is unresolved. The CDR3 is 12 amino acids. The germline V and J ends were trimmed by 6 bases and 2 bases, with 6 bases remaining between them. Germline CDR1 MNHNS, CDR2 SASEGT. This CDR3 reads CASSSFTDTQYF. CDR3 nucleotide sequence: TGTGCCAGCAGCAGCTTCACAGATACGCAGTATTTT.

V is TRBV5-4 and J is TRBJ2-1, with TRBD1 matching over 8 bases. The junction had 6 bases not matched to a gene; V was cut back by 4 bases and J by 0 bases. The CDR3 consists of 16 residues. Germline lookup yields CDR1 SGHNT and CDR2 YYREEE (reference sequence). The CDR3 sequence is CASSPGQGSSYNEQFF. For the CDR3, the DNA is TGTGCCAGCAGCCCCGGACAGGGAAGCTCCTACAATGAGCAGTTCTTC.

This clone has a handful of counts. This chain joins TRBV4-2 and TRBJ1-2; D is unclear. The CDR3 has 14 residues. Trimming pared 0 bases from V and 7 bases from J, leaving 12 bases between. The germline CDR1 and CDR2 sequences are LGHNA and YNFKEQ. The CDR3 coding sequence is TGTGCCAGCAGCCAAGATAGGGCCCTGGGTGGCTACACCTTC. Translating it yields CASSQDRALGGYTF.

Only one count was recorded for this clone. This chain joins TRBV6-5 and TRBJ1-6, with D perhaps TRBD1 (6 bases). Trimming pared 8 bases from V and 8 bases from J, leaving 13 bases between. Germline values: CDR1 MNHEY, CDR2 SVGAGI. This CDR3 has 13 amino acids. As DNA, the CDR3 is TGTGCCAGCGGAGTGAAGGGGGATTCACCCCTCCACTTT. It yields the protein CASGVKGDSPLHF.

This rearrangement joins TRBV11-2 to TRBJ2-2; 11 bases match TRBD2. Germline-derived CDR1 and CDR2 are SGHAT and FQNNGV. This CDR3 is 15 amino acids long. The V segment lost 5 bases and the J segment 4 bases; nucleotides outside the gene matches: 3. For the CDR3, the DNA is TGTGCCAGCAGCACGGGACTAGCGGTCACCGGGGAGCTGTTTTTT. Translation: CASSTGLAVTGELFF.

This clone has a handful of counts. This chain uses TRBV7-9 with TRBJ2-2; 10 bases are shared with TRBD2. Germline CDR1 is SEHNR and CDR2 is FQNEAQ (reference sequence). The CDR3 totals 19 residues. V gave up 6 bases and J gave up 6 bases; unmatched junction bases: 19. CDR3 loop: CASRRLRAGGPDEAGELFF. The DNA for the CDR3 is TGTGCCAGCAGAAGACTGAGAGCGGGGGGGCCCGACGAGGCCGGGGAGCTGTTTTTT.

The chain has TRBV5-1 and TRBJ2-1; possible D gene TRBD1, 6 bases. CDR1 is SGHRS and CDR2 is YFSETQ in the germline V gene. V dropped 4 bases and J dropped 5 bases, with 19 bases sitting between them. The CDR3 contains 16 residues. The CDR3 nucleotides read TGCGCCAGCAGCCCAAAAACAGGGCCCCGAAACAATGAGCAGTTCTTC. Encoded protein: CASSPKTGPRNNEQFF.

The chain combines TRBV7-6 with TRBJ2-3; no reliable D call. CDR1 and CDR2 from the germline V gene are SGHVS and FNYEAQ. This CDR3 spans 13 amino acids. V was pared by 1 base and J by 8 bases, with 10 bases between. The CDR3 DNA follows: TGTGCCAGCAGCTTAGATGGCTACGGTACGCAGTATTTT. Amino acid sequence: CASSLDGYGTQYF.

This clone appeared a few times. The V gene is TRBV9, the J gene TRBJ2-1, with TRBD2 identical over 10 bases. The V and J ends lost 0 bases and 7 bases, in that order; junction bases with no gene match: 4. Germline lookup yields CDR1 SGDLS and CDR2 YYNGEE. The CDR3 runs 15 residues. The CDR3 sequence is CASSVGQRGGNEQFF. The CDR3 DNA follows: TGTGCCAGCAGCGTAGGGCAGCGGGGGGGGAATGAGCAGTTCTTC.

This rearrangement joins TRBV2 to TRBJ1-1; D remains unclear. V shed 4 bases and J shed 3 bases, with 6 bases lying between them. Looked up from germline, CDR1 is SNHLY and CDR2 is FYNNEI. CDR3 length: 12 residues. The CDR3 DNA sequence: TGTGCCAGCAGTGGAACCGACACTGAAGCTTTCTTT. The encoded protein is CASSGTDTEAFF.

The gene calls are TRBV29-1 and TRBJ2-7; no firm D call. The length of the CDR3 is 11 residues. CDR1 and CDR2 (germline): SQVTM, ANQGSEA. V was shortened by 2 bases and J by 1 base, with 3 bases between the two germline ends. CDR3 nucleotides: TGCAGCGTTGAACATTCCTACGAGCAGTACTTC. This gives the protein CSVEHSYEQYF.

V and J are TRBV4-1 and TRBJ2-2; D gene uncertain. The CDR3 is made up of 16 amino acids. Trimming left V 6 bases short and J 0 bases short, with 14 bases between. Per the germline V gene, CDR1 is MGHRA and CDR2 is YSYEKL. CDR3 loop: CASRPDGSANTGELFF. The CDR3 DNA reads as TGCGCCAGCAGGCCCGACGGATCCGCGAACACCGGGGAGCTGTTTTTT.

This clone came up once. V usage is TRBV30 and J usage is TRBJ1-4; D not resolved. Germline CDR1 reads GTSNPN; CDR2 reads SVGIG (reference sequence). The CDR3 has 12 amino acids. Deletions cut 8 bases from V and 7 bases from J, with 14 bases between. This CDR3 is CAAGGRAEKLFF. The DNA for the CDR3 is TGTGCCGCAGGAGGACGGGCTGAAAAACTGTTTTTT.

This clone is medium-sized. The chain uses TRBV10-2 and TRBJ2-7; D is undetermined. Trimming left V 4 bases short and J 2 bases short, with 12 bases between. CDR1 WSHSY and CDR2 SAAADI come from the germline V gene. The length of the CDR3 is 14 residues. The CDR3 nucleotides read TGCGCCAGCAGTGGACCTCGTGTGGCCTACGAGCAGTACTTC. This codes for CASSGPRVAYEQYF.

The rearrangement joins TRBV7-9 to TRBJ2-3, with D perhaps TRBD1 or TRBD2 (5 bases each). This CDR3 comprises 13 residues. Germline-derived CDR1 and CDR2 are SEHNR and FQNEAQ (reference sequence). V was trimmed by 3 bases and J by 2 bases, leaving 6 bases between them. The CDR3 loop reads CASSLGVTDTQYF. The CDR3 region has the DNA TGTGCCAGCAGCTTGGGGGTCACAGATACGCAGTATTTT.

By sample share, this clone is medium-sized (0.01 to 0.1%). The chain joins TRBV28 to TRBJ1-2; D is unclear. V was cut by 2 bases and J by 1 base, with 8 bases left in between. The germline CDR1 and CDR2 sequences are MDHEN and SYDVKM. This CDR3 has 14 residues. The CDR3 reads CASSLAQVNYGYTF. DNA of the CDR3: TGTGCCAGCAGTTTAGCGCAGGTTAACTATGGCTACACCTTC.

In nucleotides, the CDR3 is TGTGCCAGCAGCGAGTACAGGGATGGGTCCTACGAGCAGTACTTC. Protein product: CASSEYRDGSYEQYF. This chain joins TRBV27 and TRBJ2-7; tentatively, D is TRBD1 (6 bases). V lost 6 bases and J lost 1, with 16 bases in between. The CDR3 contains 15 residues. Germline assignment: CDR1 MNHEY and CDR2 SMNVEV (reference sequence).

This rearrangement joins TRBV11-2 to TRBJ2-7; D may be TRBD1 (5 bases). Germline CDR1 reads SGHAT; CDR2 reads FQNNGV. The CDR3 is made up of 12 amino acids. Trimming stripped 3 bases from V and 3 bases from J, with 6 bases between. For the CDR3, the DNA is TGTGCCAGCAGCTTGACAGTCTACGAGCAGTACTTC. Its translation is CASSLTVYEQYF.